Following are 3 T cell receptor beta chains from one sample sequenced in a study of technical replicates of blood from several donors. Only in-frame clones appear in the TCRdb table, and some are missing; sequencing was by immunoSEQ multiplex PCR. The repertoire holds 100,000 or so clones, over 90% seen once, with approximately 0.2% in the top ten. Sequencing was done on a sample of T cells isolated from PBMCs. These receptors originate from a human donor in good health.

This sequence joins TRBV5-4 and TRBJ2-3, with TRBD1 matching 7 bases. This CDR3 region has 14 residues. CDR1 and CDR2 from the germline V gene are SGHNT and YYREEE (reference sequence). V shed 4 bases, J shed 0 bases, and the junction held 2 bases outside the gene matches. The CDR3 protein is CASSQGQSTDTQYF. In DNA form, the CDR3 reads TGTGCCAGCAGCCAGGGACAGAGCACAGATACGCAGTATTTT.

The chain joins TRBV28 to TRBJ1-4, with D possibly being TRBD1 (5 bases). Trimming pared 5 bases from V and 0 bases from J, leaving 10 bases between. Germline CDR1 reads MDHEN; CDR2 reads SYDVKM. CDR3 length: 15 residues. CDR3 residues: CASSTSGSTNEKLFF. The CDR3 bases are TGTGCCAGCAGTACCTCAGGGTCAACTAATGAAAAACTGTTTTTT.

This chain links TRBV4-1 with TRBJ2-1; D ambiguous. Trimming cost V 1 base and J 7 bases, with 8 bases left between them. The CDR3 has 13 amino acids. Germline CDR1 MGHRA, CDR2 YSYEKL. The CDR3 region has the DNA TGCGCCAGCAGCCAAGGGAGTCGGAATGAGCAGTTCTTC. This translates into CASSQGSRNEQFF.